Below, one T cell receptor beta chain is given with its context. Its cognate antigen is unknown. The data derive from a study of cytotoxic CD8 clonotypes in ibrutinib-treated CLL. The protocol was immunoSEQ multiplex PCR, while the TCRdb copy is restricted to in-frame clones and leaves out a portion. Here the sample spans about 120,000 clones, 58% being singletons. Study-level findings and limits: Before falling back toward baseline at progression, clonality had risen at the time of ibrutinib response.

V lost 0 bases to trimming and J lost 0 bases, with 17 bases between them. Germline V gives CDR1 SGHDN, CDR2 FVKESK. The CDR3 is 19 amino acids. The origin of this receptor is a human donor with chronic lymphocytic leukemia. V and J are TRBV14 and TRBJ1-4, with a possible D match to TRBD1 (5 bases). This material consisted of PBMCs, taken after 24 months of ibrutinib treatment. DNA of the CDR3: TGTGCCAGCAGCCAAGATGGGCTACTGGGACTCGCAACTAATGAAAAACTGTTTTTT. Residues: CASSQDGLLGLATNEKLFF.